This TCR beta chain was captured by sequencing in a study of blood T cell repertoires in COVID-19. The CDR3 is 15 amino acids. Germline loops: CDR1 LNHDA, CDR2 SQIVND (reference sequence). Between the trimmed V and J ends, which lost 5 bases and 4 bases, there was a span of 15 bases. Clones were read by immunoSEQ multiplex PCR, and TCRdb kept only the in-frame ones, dropping some. There are some 200,000 clones in the sample; about 85% occur only once, and about 0.95% lies in the top ten. Source material: peripheral blood. The rearrangement joins TRBV19 to TRBJ1-3; possibly TRBD1 for D (6 bases). This sequence was found in a man in his 60s with COVID-19, enrolled during active disease. The CDR3 here is CASSQQGISGNTIYF. In nucleotides, the CDR3 is TGTGCCAGTAGTCAACAGGGCATCTCCGGAAACACCATATATTTT.